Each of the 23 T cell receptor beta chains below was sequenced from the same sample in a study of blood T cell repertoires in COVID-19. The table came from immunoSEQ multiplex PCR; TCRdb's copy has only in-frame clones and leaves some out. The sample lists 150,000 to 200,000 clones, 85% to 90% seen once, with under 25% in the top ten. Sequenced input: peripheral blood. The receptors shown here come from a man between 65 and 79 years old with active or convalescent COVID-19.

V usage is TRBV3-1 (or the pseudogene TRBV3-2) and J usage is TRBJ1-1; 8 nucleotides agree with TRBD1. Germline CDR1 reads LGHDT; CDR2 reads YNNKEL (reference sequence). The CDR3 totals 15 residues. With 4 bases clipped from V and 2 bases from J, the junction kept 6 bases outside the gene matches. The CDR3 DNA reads TGTGCCAGCAGCCGACAGGGGATTGGAAACACTGAAGCTTTCTTT. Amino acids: CASSRQGIGNTEAFF.

CDR3 DNA sequence: TGTGCCAGCAGCTTAGGCGACAGGAACACCGGGGAGCTGTTTTTT. Protein product: CASSLGDRNTGELFF. The chain is built from TRBV7-6 and TRBJ2-2; D is possibly TRBD1 (5 bases). The germline V and J ends were trimmed by 1 base and 1 base, with 7 bases remaining between them. The germline gives CDR1 SGHVS, CDR2 FNYEAQ. The CDR3 consists of 15 residues.

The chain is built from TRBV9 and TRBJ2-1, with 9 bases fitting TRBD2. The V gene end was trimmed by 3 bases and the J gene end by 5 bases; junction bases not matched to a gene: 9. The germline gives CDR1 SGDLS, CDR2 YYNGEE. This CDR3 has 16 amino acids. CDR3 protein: CASSGRGGGVNNEQFF. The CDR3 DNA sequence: TGTGCCAGCAGCGGTAGAGGCGGGGGGGTGAACAATGAGCAGTTCTTC.

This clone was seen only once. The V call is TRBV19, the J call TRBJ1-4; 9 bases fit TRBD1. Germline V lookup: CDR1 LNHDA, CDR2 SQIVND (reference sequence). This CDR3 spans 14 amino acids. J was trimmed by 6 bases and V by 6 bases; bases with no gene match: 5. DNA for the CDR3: TGTGCCAGTAGCAACCGGACAGGGGATGAAAAACTGTTTTTT. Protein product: CASSNRTGDEKLFF. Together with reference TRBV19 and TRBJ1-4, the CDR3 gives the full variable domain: DGGITQSPKYLFRKEGQNVTLSCEQNLNHDAMYWYRQDPGQGLRLIYYSQIVNDFQKGDIAEGYSVSREKKESFPLTVTSAQKNPTAFYLCASSNRTGDEKLFFGSGTQLSVL.

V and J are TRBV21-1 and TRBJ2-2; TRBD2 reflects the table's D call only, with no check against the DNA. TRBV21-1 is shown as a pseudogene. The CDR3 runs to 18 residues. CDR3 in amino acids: CASSKARLAGKNTGELFF. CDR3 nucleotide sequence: TGTGCCAGCAGCAAAGCGCGGCTAGCGGGGAAAAACACCGGGGAGCTGTTTTTT.

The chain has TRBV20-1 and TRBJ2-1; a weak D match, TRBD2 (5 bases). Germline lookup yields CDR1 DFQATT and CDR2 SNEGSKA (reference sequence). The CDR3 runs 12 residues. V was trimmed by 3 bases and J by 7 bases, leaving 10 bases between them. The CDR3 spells CSASASTNEQFF. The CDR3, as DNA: TGCAGTGCTAGTGCTAGCACAAATGAGCAGTTCTTC.

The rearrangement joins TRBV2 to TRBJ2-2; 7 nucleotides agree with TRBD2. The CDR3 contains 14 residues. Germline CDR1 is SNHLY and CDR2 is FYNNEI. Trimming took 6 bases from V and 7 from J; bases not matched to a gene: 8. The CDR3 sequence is CASRGLAGVGELFF. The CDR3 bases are TGTGCCAGCAGGGGTTTAGCGGGTGTCGGGGAGCTGTTTTTT.

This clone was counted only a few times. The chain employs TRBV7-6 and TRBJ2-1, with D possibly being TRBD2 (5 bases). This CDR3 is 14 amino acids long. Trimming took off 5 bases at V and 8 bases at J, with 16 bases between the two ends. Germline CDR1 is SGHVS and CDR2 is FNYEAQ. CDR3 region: CASSHVGEGYEQFF. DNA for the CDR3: TGTGCCAGCAGCCACGTCGGAGAGGGCTATGAGCAGTTCTTC.

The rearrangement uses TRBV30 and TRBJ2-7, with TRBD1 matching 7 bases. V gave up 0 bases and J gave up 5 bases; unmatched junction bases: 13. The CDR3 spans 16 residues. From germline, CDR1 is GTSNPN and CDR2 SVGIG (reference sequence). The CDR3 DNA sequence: TGTGCCTGGAGTGTACAGGTCAGGGGGAGTAGGAACGAGCAGTACTTC. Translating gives CAWSVQVRGSRNEQYF.

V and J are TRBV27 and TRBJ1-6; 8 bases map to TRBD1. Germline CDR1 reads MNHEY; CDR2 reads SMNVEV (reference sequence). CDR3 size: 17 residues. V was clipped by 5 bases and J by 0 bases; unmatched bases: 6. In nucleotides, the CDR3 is TGTGCCAGCAGTCCCCGACAGGGGAGCTCCTATAATTCACCCCTCCACTTT. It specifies CASSPRQGSSYNSPLHF.

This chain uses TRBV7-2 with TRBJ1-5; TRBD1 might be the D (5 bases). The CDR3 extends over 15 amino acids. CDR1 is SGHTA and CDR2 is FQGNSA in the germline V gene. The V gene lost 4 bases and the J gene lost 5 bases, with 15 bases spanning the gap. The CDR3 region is CASSSTVGAYQPQHF. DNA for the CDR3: TGTGCCAGCAGCTCGACGGTTGGGGCGTATCAGCCCCAGCATTTT.

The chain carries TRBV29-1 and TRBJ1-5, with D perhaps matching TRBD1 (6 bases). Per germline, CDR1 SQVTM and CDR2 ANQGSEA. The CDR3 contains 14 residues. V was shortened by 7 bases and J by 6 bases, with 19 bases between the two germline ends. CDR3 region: CSAAQGGVGQPQHF. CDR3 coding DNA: TGCAGCGCTGCACAAGGGGGGGTAGGTCAGCCCCAGCATTTT.

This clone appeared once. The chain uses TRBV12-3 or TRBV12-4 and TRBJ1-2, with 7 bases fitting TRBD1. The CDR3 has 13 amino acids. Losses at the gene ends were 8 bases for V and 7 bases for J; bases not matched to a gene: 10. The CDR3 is CASVETGAGGYTF. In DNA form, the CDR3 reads TGTGCCAGCGTTGAAACAGGGGCGGGTGGCTACACCTTC.

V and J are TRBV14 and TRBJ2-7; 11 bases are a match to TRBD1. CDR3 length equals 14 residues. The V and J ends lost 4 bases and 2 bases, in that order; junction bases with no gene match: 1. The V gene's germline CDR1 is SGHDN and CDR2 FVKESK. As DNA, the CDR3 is TGTGCCAGCAGCCGGACAGGGGGCACCTACGAGCAGTACTTC. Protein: CASSRTGGTYEQYF.

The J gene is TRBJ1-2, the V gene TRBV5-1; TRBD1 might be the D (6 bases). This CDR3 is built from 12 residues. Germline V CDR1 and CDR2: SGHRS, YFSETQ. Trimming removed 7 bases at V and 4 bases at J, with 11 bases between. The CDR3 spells CASAQGIYGYTF. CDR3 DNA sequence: TGCGCCAGCGCCCAGGGGATCTATGGCTACACCTTC.

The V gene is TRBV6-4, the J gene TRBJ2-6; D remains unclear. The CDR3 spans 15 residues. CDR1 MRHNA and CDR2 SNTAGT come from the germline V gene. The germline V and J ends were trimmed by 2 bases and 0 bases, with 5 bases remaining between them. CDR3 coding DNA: TGTGCCAGCAGTGACAGCCTCTCTGGGGCCAACGTCCTGACTTTC. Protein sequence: CASSDSLSGANVLTF.

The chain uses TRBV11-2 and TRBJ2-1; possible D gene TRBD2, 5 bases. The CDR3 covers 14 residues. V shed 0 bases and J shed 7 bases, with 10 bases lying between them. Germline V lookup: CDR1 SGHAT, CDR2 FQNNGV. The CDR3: CASSLDSRGNEQFF. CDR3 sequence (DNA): TGTGCCAGCAGCTTAGACTCCCGGGGTAATGAGCAGTTCTTC.

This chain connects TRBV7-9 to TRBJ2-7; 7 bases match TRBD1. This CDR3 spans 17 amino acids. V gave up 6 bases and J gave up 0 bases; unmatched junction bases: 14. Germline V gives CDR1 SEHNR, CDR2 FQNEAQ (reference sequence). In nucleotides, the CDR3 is TGTGCCAGCAGTTTTCCGCGCACGGGACAGTTCTCCTACGAGCAGTACTTC. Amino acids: CASSFPRTGQFSYEQYF.

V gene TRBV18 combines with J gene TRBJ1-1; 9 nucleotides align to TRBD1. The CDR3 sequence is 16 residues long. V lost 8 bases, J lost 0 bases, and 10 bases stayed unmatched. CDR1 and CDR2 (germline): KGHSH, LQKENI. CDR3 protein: CASTRDRAFMNTEAFF. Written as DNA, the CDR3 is TGTGCCAGCACCCGGGACAGGGCCTTCATGAACACTGAAGCTTTCTTT.

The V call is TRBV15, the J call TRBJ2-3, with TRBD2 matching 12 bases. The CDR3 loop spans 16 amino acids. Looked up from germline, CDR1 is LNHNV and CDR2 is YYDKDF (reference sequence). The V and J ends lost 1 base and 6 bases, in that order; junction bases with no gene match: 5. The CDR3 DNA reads TGTGCCACCAGCAGAGCTCTAGCGGGAGGGGTGGATACGCAGTATTTT. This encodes CATSRALAGGVDTQYF.

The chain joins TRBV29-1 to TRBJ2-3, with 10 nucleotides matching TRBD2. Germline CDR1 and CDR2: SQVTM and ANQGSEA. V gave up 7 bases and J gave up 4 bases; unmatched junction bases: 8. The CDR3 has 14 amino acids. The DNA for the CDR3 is TGCAGCGCCGATCTAGCGGGAGTCTCAGATACGCAGTATTTT. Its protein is CSADLAGVSDTQYF.

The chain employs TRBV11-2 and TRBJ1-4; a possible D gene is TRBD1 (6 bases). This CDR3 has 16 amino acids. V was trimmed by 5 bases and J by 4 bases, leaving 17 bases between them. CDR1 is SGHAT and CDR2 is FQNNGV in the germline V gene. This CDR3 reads CASSPGGAAHNEKLFF. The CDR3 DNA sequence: TGTGCCAGCAGCCCCGGGGGGGCAGCCCATAATGAAAAACTGTTTTTT.

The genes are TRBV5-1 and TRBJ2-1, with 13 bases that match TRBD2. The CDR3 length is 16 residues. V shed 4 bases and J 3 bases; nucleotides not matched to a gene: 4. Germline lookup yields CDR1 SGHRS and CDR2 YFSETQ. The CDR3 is CASSQGLAGVYNEQFF. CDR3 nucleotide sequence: TGCGCCAGCAGCCAAGGACTAGCGGGAGTCTACAATGAGCAGTTCTTC.